This T cell receptor (beta chain) was identified during a study of blood T cell repertoires in COVID-19. About the research overall: From the United States, Italy and Spain came samples of acute and convalescent COVID-19.

Authors' processing steps: Reference gene primer amplification gave nucleated cell count estimates. The assay was immunoSEQ multiplex PCR, and TCRdb's table has in-frame clones only and misses some. V and J calls plus clone size are reproduced from that table; the DNA served to infer D and trimming. The profile shows more than 65,000 clones, roughly three quarters of them singletons. The material sequenced was peripheral blood. This clonotype was obtained from a woman aged 45-65 years with acute or convalescent COVID-19.

CDR3 amino acids: CASSITSGTNQPQHF. In nucleotides, the CDR3 is TGTGCCAGTAGTATTACCTCAGGGACAAATCAGCCCCAGCATTTT. The rearrangement uses TRBV19 and TRBJ1-5, with D tentatively TRBD1 (6 bases). The CDR3 is 15 amino acids. Germline V gene data show CDR1 as LNHDA and CDR2 as SQIVND (reference sequence). V was pared by 3 bases and J by 4 bases, with 13 bases between.